The following is a T cell receptor (beta chain) sequence with its context. The sample comes from a study of blood T cell repertoires in COVID-19. Here immunoSEQ multiplex PCR was the method, and the copy in TCRdb shows in-frame clones only, minus some. This table has hundreds of thousands of clones, about 87% appearing once. Trimming at V came to 4 bases and at J to 2 bases, leaving 4 bases not matched to a gene. Looked up from germline, CDR1 is LNHDA and CDR2 is SQIVND (reference sequence). This CDR3 contains 15 residues. The specimen was peripheral blood. The TCR comes from a human donor in a cohort sampled during active COVID-19. V and J are TRBV19 and TRBJ1-5; 8 bases match TRBD1. DNA of the CDR3: TGTGCCAGTAGTACGGACAGGGAAGGCAATCAGCCCCAGCATTTT. Protein product: CASSTDREGNQPQHF.